This TCR beta chain was sequenced during a study of T-cell memory formation after mild COVID-19. Overall study: Among the donors, TCR clusters were largely specific to each donor.

The germline CDR1 and CDR2 sequences are LNHDA and SQIVND (reference sequence). The germline V and J ends were trimmed by 3 bases and 6 bases, with 5 bases remaining between them. The CDR3 runs 12 residues. This clonotype was seen more than once but under ten times. Its antigen remains unknown. Whole-study results and caveats: The main location of contracting CD4+ clones was CM and EM, and that of contracting CD8+ clones was EMRA.

TCRdb passed the 5' RACE reads through MiXCR, listing each CDR3 protein once. The sample lists about 350,000 distinct CDR3 sequences, around 30% occurring once. The genes are TRBV19 and TRBJ2-2; D is unresolved. This clonotype was sampled from an adult woman who had mild COVID-19 (a few samples of this study predate the infection). Cell type and time point are not known. What was sequenced was PBMCs or a T cell subset sorted from them (not recorded which). CDR3 DNA sequence: TGTGCCAGTAGTATCCTTTCCGGGGAGCTGTTTTTT. Translating it yields CASSILSGELFF.